The rows below give T cell receptor beta chains drawn from one sample of a study of T-cell reconstitution after alpha-beta-depleted transplantation in children. TCRdb re-called the PCR reads with MiXCR, one entry per CDR3 protein. The data contain approximately 650,000 distinct CDR3 sequences, roughly 14% of them singletons. The sample in question was PBMCs, obtained before TCRalphabeta/CD19-depleted stem cell transplant. Receptors originate from a girl aged 2 to 10 with congenital amegakaryocytic thrombocytopenia, due to receive a stem cell transplant. The CDR3 runs from the conserved cysteine through the conserved F or W. The order of the fields is CDR3 length, D gene, V gene, J gene, clone size, CDR3 DNA, CDR3 protein. D genes are given only for firm matches. Size is stated for part of the rows, as once, few or many counts, or as a class when the clone is expanded.

>15|.|TRBV27|TRBJ2-1|many
TGTGCCAGCAGTTTAAGGGGGATCTCCTACAATGAGCAGTTCTTC
CASSLRGISYNEQFF
>13|.|TRBV7-8|TRBJ2-7|few
TGTGCCAGCAGCTCTAGCGTGACCTACGAGCAGTACTTC
CASSSSVTYEQYF
>13|.|TRBV20-1|TRBJ2-5|few
TGCAGTGCTAGAAACAACGGAAGAGAGACCCAGTACTTC
CSARNNGRETQYF
>10|.|TRBV20-1|TRBJ1-5|many
TGCAGTGCTAGACGTCAGCCCCAGCATTTT
CSARRQPQHF
>14|TRBD2|TRBV20-1|TRBJ2-7|many
TGCAGTGCTAGTTTTACTAGCGGGAGGGGGGAGCAGTACTTC
CSASFTSGRGEQYF
>15|TRBD2|TRBV5-4|TRBJ2-1|many
TGTGCCAGCAGCCTACTAGCGGGAGTGATCTCTGAGCAGTTCTTC
CASSLLAGVISEQFF
>15|.|TRBV6-5|TRBJ1-5|many
TGTGCCAGCAGTTACTCGTACGGTGACAATCAGCCCCAGCATTTT
CASSYSYGDNQPQHF
>15|.|TRBV11-2|TRBJ2-7|few
TGTGCCAGCAGCTCAAGCAGGAAAAGCTCCTACGAGCAGTACTTC
CASSSSRKSSYEQYF
>16|TRBD1|TRBV11-2|TRBJ1-5|.
TGTGCCAGCAGCCCCGCGGCCCTCAGGGGGCATCAGCCCCAGCATTTT
CASSPAALRGHQPQHF
>15|TRBD1|TRBV10-3|TRBJ1-2|many
TGTGCCATCAGGGAAGGGACAGGGTCTAACTATGGCTACACCTTC
CAIREGTGSNYGYTF
>15|TRBD1|TRBV6-1|TRBJ1-2|many
TGTGCCAGCAGTCAAACGACAGGGGGTCACTATGGCTACACCTTC
CASSQTTGGHYGYTF
>14|.|TRBV20-1|TRBJ2-7|many
TGCAGTGCTAGAGCACCGACAGTCCCCTACGAGCAGTACTTC
CSARAPTVPYEQYF
>15|.|TRBV5-1|TRBJ2-1|.
TGCGCCAGCAGCTTAGGTACACTGACGGGCAATGAGCAGTTCTTC
CASSLGTLTGNEQFF
>16|TRBD2|TRBV4-1|TRBJ2-1|.
TGCGCCAGCAGCCAAGATCTTTCCAGCGGGAACAATGAGCAGTTCTTC
CASSQDLSSGNNEQFF
>14|.|TRBV20-1|TRBJ2-3|few
TGCAGTGCTCCCCAGAAATTTGGAGGGGATACGCAGTATTTT
CSAPQKFGGDTQYF
>13|TRBD2|TRBV20-1|TRBJ2-7|.
TGCAGTGCTAGAAGACTAGCAGCCCACGAGCAGTACTTC
CSARRLAAHEQYF
>12|.|TRBV24-1|TRBJ2-5|.
TGTGCCACCAGCGTCAGGGGAGAGACCCAGTACTTC
CATSVRGETQYF
>12|.|TRBV7-6|TRBJ2-1|.
TGTGCCAGCAGCTTTTATACGGCGGAGCAGTTCTTC
CASSFYTAEQFF
>16|TRBD1|TRBV11-2|TRBJ2-7|many
TGTGCCAGCATCCCCTACTCAGGGACAGGGGCCTACGAGCAGTACTTC
CASIPYSGTGAYEQYF
>13|.|TRBV5-1|TRBJ2-7|.
TGCGCCAGCAAGCCGGAAAGCTCCTACGAGCAGTACTTC
CASKPESSYEQYF
>14|.|TRBV20-1|TRBJ1-2|many
TGCAGTGCTAGATCAATAACAAGCGGGTGGGGCTACACCTTC
CSARSITSGWGYTF
>14|TRBD1|TRBV15|TRBJ1-5|few
TGTGCCACCAGCAGGGACAGGGAGACGCAGCCCCAGCATTTT
CATSRDRETQPQHF
>15|.|TRBV12-5|TRBJ1-6|.
TGTGCTAGTGGTTTGGCCCGACAGTATAATTCACCCCTCCACTTT
CASGLARQYNSPLHF
>14|.|TRBV5-1|TRBJ2-1|few
TGCGCCAGCAGCTTGGGACTAGTCCCCGATGAGCAGTTCTTC
CASSLGLVPDEQFF
>15|.|TRBV29-1|TRBJ2-3|.
TGCAGCGTTGAAGCGCGAGCGGAGAGCACAGATACGCAGTATTTT
CSVEARAESTDTQYF
>13|TRBD2|TRBV20-1|TRBJ2-7|many
TGCAGCGTACCGGTCGAGCGGGGGTACGAGCAGTACTTC
CSVPVERGYEQYF
>14|TRBD1|TRBV20-1|TRBJ1-5|many
TGCAGTGCAAAAACAGGGGTCGACAATCAGCCCCAGCATTTT
CSAKTGVDNQPQHF
>14|.|TRBV2|TRBJ2-7|few
TGTGCCAGCAGTGGTTGGGTACTTACCTACGAGCAGTACTTC
CASSGWVLTYEQYF
>16|TRBD2|TRBV20-1|TRBJ2-3|many
TGCAGTTTAATCTCGACTAGCGTAAAAGGTTCAGATACGCAGTATTTT
CSLISTSVKGSDTQYF
>14|.|TRBV20-1|TRBJ1-2|many
TGCAGTGCTAGGCCCCCGGACGGGGGCTATGGCTACACCTTC
CSARPPDGGYGYTF
>14|TRBD2|TRBV28|TRBJ2-7|many
TGTGCCAGCAGGGAGGGGACTAGCGGATACGAGCAGTACTTC
CASREGTSGYEQYF
>13|.|TRBV14|TRBJ2-5|.
TGTGCCAGCAGCCAAAGAGGGGCGCAGACCCAGTACTTC
CASSQRGAQTQYF
>14|.|TRBV5-1|TRBJ2-3|many
TGCGCCAGCAGCCCACGATCCATCACAGATACGCAGTATTTT
CASSPRSITDTQYF
>17|TRBD1|TRBV28|TRBJ2-6|.
TGTGCCAGCAGTTTGAACAGGGGGCCCTCTGGGGCCAACGTCCTGACTTTC
CASSLNRGPSGANVLTF
>16|.|TRBV29-1|TRBJ2-7|.
TGCAGCGTTGAGGGGAGCGACGGGGCTCGCACCTACGAGCAGTACTTC
CSVEGSDGARTYEQYF
>14|TRBD1|TRBV15|TRBJ2-7|many
TGTGCCACCAGCAGAGGGACAGGTTACTACGAGCAGTACTTC
CATSRGTGYYEQYF
>16|TRBD1|TRBV29-1|TRBJ2-1|many
TGCAGCGTTGAAGATTGGTCCGGACAGGCAGGCGATGAGCAGTTCTTC
CSVEDWSGQAGDEQFF
>15|TRBD2|TRBV20-1|TRBJ2-7|few
TGCAGTGCTAAAACCCGGACTAGCGGGGGTTACGAGCAGTACTTC
CSAKTRTSGGYEQYF
>17|.|TRBV27|TRBJ2-1|few
TGTGCCAGCAGTTTATCGGGTGGGCTGAGCTCCTACAATGAGCAGTTCTTC
CASSLSGGLSSYNEQFF
>16|.|TRBV14|TRBJ1-4|.
TGTGCCAGCAGCGAAGCTCCCTCCAACTATTATGAAAAACTGTTTTTT
CASSEAPSNYYEKLFF
>15|TRBD1|TRBV4-1|TRBJ1-2|few
TGCGCCAGCCGGTTCGGGGCAGGGGGCGATCGTGGCTACACCTTC
CASRFGAGGDRGYTF
>13|.|TRBV20-1|TRBJ2-2|.
TGCAGTGCTAGAGAGCTGGTCACCGGGGAGCTGTTTTTT
CSARELVTGELFF
>17|TRBD2|TRBV7-8|TRBJ2-3|many
TGTGCCAGCAGCGTTTCCGGGACTAGCGGAGGGTGGGATACGCAGTATTTT
CASSVSGTSGGWDTQYF
>14|.|TRBV7-8|TRBJ2-7|many
TGTGCCAGCAGCGTATTGATGGACAGCTACGAGCAGTACTTC
CASSVLMDSYEQYF
>14|.|TRBV12-3/TRBV12-4|TRBJ2-7|many
TGTGCCAGCAGTTTTCTCTATGGGGACTACGAGCAGTACTTC
CASSFLYGDYEQYF
>15|TRBD1|TRBV7-9|TRBJ2-3|.
TGTGCCAGCAGTACCGACAGGGGAACCACAGATACGCAGTATTTT
CASSTDRGTTDTQYF
>12|.|TRBV20-1|TRBJ1-2|many
TGCAGTGCTAGAATAGGGAACTATGGCTACACCTTC
CSARIGNYGYTF
>14|TRBD1|TRBV20-1|TRBJ2-2|.
TGCAGTGCCTTCCGGACAGGGTACACCGGGGAGCTGTTTTTT
CSAFRTGYTGELFF
>16|.|TRBV12-3/TRBV12-4|TRBJ2-2|many
TGTGCCAGCAGTTTCGGTGTAGGGATCAACACCGGGGAGCTGTTTTTT
CASSFGVGINTGELFF